This T cell receptor beta chain stems from a study of blood T cell repertoires in COVID-19. About the research overall: In each case, the material was cDNA or gDNA derived from T cells, B-cell-depleted T cells, or PBMCs.

Authors' data handling: Amplifying reference gene primers gave estimates of nucleated cell counts. Libraries were prepared by immunoSEQ multiplex PCR; TCRdb keeps only in-frame clonotypes and omits some of them. For V, J and clone size, that table is used; D and trimming come from the DNA. This table has 120,000 to 150,000 clones, 80% to 90% appearing once. V was shortened by 3 bases and J by 4 bases, with 15 bases between the two germline ends. Germline CDR1 KGHSH, CDR2 LQKENI. The CDR3 is 15 amino acids. The chain employs TRBV18 and TRBJ1-1; D remains ambiguous. Sequenced material: peripheral blood. This clonotype was sampled from a human donor with acute or convalescent COVID-19. The donor label of this sample is uncertain. CDR3 in DNA: TGTGCCAGCTCACCTTATTCCGGGGTGGGCACTGAAGCTTTCTTT. It codes for CASSPYSGVGTEAFF.